In its sample, the clone carrying this TCR beta chain is medium-sized (0.01 to 0.1%). The V end lost 8 bases, the J end lost 2 bases, and 18 bases lay between the germline ends. The CDR3 sequence is 15 residues long. Adaptor-ligated barcode primers were used to amplify TRBV12-4/TRBJ1-2 clonotypes. TCRdb fed the multiplex PCR reads into MiXCR, producing one record per CDR3 protein. The top ten hold less than 14% of the sample, which has around 2,500 distinct CDR3 sequences, about 4.6% seen once. The sequence was obtained from a female donor with breast cancer. This chain connects TRBV12-3 or TRBV12-4 to TRBJ1-2; D possibly corresponds to TRBD1 (5 bases). What was sequenced was naive CD4+ T cells sorted from blood. Regarding subset: naive CD4+ T cells, CD4+CD45RA+CD25-. The CDR3 here is CASGRPGTINYGYTF. CDR3 DNA sequence: TGTGCCAGCGGCCGGCCCGGGACTATAAACTATGGCTACACCTTC.